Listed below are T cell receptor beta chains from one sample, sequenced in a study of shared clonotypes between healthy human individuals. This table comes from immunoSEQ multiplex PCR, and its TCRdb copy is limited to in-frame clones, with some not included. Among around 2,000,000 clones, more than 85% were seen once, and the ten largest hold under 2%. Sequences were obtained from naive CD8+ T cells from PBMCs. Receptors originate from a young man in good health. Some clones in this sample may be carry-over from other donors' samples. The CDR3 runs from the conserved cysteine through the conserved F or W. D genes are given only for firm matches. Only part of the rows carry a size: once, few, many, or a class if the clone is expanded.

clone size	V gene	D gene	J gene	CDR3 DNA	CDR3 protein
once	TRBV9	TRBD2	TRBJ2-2	TGTGCCAGCAGCTTTGCGGGGGCGAACACCGGGGAGCTGTTTTTT	CASSFAGANTGELFF
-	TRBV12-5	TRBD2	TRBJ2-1	TGTGCTAGTGGTTTAGCGACTAGCGGGAGGGAGACTTACAATGAGCAGTTCTTC	CASGLATSGRETYNEQFF
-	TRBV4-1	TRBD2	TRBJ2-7	TGCGCCAGCAGCCAAGACAGGGGTGAACTAGCGGGGCTGTACGAGCAGTACTTC	CASSQDRGELAGLYEQYF
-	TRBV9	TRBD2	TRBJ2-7	TGTGCCAGCAGCGTAGGTAGTCTAGCGGGGTACGAGCAGTACTTC	CASSVGSLAGYEQYF
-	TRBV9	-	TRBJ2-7	TGTGCCAGCAGCGTAGGGGAGTTATACGAGCAGTACTTC	CASSVGELYEQYF
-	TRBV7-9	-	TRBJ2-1	TGTGCCAGCAGTCCCGGACTCGTCTCCTACAATGAGCAGTTCTTC	CASSPGLVSYNEQFF
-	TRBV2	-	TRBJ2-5	TGTGCCTTATCAGAGAGAGGGACAGAGACCCAGTACTTC	CALSERGTETQYF
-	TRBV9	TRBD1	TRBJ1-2	TGTGCCAGCAGCGTAGCTCGGACAGGATTTGGCTATGGCTACACCTTC	CASSVARTGFGYGYTF
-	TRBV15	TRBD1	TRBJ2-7	TGTGCCACCAGCAACCCAAGGACAGGGAAAAGTTACGAGCAGTACTTC	CATSNPRTGKSYEQYF
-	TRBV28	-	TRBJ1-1	TGTGCCAGCAGTTTAGACGGGGGAGTTAACACTGAAGCTTTCTTT	CASSLDGGVNTEAFF
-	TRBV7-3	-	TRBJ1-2	TGTGCCAGCAGCTCGCTGACAGGCCAAGCGACCACCTTC	CASSSLTGQATTF
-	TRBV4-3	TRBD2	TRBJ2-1	TGCGCCAGCAGCAAAGAGAGGGCTAGCGGGAATGAGCAGTTCTTC	CASSKERASGNEQFF
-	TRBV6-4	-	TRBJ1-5	TGTGCCAGCATAAGTCAGCCCCAGCATTTT	CASISQPQHF
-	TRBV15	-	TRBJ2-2	TGTGCCACCAGTGTCGGTCTTACGAACACCGGGGAGCTGTTTTTT	CATSVGLTNTGELFF
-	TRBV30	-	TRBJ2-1	TGTGCCTGGAGTGTCCTCAGGGGCTCCTACAATGAGCAGTTCTTC	CAWSVLRGSYNEQFF
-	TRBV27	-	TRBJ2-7	TGTGCCAGCAGTTTAGTCCGGGACAACTACGAGCAGTACTTC	CASSLVRDNYEQYF
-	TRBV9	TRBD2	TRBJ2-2	TGTGCCAGCAGCGAGCGGGGATCGAACACCGGGGAGCTGTTTTTT	CASSERGSNTGELFF
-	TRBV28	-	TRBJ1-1	TGTGCCAGCAAGGTTGCGTATCCGGACAGAGAAGCTTTCTTT	CASKVAYPDREAFF
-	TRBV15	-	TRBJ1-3	TGTGCCACCAGCAGAGATGGAGACTCTGGAAACACCATATATTTT	CATSRDGDSGNTIYF
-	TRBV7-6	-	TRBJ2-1	TGTGCCAGCAGCTTACTTACCATTGCTAGCGCTAACTCCTACAATGAGCAGTTCTTC	CASSLLTIASANSYNEQFF
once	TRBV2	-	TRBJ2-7	TGTGCCAGCGGGACCTACGAGCAGTACTTC	CASGTYEQYF
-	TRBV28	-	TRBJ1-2	TGTGCCAGCAGACCCCAGTCCTCGACGCGTGGCTACACCTTC	CASRPQSSTRGYTF
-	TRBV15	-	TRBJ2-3	TGTGCCACCAGCAGAGATCTTATTTCTGCCCATGCCAGGGGGGGGACAGATACGCAGTATTTT	CATSRDLISAHARGGTDTQYF
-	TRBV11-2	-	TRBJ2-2	TGTGCCAGCAGCGTTTGGGACGGCCCACTTGGGACCGGGGAGCTGTTTTTT	CASSVWDGPLGTGELFF
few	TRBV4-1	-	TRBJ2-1	TGCGCCAGCAGCCAAGTGGGCAGGGGAAATGAGCAGTTCTTC	CASSQVGRGNEQFF
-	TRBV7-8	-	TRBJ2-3	TGTGCCAGCAGCTCGAGTAGCGCGAACACAGATACGCAGTATTTT	CASSSSSANTDTQYF
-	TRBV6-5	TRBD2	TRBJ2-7	TGTGCCAGCAGTTCATCCTGGACTAGCGGGAGATACGAGCAGTACTTC	CASSSSWTSGRYEQYF
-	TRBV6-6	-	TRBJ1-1	TGTGCCAGCAGTTACATCGTGGCGGAAACAGCTTTCTTT	CASSYIVAETAFF
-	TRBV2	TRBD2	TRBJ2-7	TGTGCCAGCCCGGGACTAGCGGGACTTGAGCAGTACTTC	CASPGLAGLEQYF
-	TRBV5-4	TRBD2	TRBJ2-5	TGTGCCAGCAGCCGGGAGGCTGAAGAGACCCAGTACTTC	CASSREAEETQYF
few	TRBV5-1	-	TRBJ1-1	TGCGCCAGCAGCTTGGGGGGTGAGAACACTGAAGCTTTCTTT	CASSLGGENTEAFF
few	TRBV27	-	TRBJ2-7	TGTGCCAGCAGTTTAGGGGGGGGCCCCTACGAGCAGTACTTC	CASSLGGGPYEQYF
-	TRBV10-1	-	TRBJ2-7	TGCGCCAGCAGTGAGGGACTCGCCACCAACGAGCAGTACTTC	CASSEGLATNEQYF
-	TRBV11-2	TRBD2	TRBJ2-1	TGTGCCAGCAGCTTCACTAGCGGGATTGATGAGCAGTTCTTC	CASSFTSGIDEQFF
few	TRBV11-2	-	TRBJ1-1	TGTGCCAGCACCCAAGACACGGGGGACACTGAAGCTTTCTTT	CASTQDTGDTEAFF
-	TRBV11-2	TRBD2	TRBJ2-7	TGTGCCAGCAGCCCTCCCGAGGCTAGCGGGAGTTACGAGCAGTACTTC	CASSPPEASGSYEQYF
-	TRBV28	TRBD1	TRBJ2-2	TGTGCCAGCTCCCGGGACAGAAACACCGGGGAGCTGTTTTTT	CASSRDRNTGELFF
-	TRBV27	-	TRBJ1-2	TGTGCCAGCAGCTACGGACTGGCCTATGGCTACACCTTC	CASSYGLAYGYTF
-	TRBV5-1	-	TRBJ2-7	TGCGCCAGCAGGGACGGCTGGGGCGAGCAGTACTTC	CASRDGWGEQYF
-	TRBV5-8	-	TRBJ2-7	TGTGCCAGCACCCCCACGGAACAGCCCTACGAGCAGTACTTC	CASTPTEQPYEQYF